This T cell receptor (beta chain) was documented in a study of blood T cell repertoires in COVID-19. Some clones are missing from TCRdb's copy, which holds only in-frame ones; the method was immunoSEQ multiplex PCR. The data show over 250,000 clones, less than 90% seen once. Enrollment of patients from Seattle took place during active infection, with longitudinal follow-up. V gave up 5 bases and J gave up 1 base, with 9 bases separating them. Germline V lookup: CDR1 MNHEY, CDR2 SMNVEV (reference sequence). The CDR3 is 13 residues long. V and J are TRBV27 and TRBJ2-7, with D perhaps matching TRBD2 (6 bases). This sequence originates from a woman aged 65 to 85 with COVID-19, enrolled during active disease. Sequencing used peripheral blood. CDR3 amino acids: CASSRRGSYEQYF. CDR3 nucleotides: TGTGCCAGCAGTCGGCGGGGATCCTACGAGCAGTACTTC.